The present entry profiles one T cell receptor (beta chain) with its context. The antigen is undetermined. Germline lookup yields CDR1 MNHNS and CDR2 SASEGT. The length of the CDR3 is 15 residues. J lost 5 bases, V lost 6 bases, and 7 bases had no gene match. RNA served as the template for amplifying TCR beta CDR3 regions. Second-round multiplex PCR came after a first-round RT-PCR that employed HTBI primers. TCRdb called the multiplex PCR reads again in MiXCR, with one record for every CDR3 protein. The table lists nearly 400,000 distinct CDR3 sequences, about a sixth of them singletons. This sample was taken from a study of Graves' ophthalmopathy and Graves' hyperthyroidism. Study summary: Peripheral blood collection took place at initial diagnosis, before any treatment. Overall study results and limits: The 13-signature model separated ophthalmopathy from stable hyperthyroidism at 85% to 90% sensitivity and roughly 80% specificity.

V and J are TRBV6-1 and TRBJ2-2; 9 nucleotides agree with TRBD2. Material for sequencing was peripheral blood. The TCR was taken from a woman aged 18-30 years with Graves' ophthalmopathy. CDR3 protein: CASRRLAEGTGELFF. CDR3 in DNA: TGTGCCAGCAGGCGACTAGCGGAAGGGACCGGGGAGCTGTTTTTT.